Shown below are 29 T cell receptor beta chains from a single sample sequenced in a study of monozygotic twins with inflammatory bowel disease. Each CDR3 protein gets one entry in TCRdb, which reprocessed the 5' RACE reads and gives no DNA. This table lists about 160,000 distinct CDR3 sequences. The material sequenced was blood. The receptors here all came from a human donor with ulcerative colitis or Crohn's disease, or a healthy co-twin of an affected twin (not recorded which).

This rearrangement joins TRBV10-3 to TRBJ2-3; TCRdb names TRBD2, which stays unverified in the absence of DNA. This CDR3 is built from 15 residues. Germline V gene data show CDR1 as ENHRY and CDR2 as SYGVKD. This chain's CDR3 is CTISGPQRGADTQYF.

The V call is TRBV28, the J call TRBJ1-4. This CDR3 has 15 amino acids. Germline CDR1 MDHEN, CDR2 SYDVKM. The CDR3 spells CASGGWAATNEKLFF.

V gene TRBV7-6 combines with J gene TRBJ2-5; TCRdb returns TRBD1, unconfirmable since there is no DNA. Germline V gene data show CDR1 as SGHVS and CDR2 as FNYEAQ. This CDR3 has 13 residues. The CDR3 spells CASSADRKETQYF. Based on the CDR3 plus reference TRBV7-6 and TRBJ2-5, the full variable domain is GAGVSQSPRYKVTKRGQDVALRCDPISGHVSLYWYRQALGQGPEFLTYFNYEAQQDKSGLPNDRFSAERPEGSISTLTIQRTEQRDSAMYRCASSADRKETQYFGPGTRLLVL.

The rearrangement links TRBV7-9 to TRBJ1-1; TCRdb's D call of TRBD1 is untestable without DNA. The germline V gene encodes CDR1 SEHNR and CDR2 FQNEAQ (reference sequence). The CDR3 loop spans 13 amino acids. CDR3 in amino acids: CASSVAAGAEAFF. Supplemented by reference TRBV7-9 and TRBJ1-1, the full variable domain reads DTGVSQNPRHKITKRGQNVTFRCDPISEHNRLYWYRQTLGQGPEFLTYFQNEAQLEKSRLLSDRFSAERPKGSFSTLEIQRTEQGDSAMYLCASSVAAGAEAFFGQGTRLTVV.

The J gene is TRBJ1-2, the V gene TRBV7-8. Germline V CDR1 and CDR2: SGHVS, FQNEAQ. The CDR3 has 14 amino acids. The CDR3 loop reads CASSLAAGPNGYTF.

V and J are TRBV20-1 and TRBJ1-1; TCRdb calls TRBD1, which cannot be checked without DNA. The CDR3 consists of 15 residues. Germline values: CDR1 DFQATT, CDR2 SNEGSKA (reference sequence). CDR3 sequence: CSARESGRGNTEAFF.

The CDR3 loop reads CASSLSSWWKYGLSGANVLTF. The chain combines TRBV11-1 with TRBJ2-6; lacking DNA, the TRBD2 call made by TCRdb goes unchecked. This CDR3 is built from 21 residues. Germline V lookup: CDR1 SGHAT, CDR2 FQDESV (reference sequence). Based on the CDR3 plus reference TRBV11-1 and TRBJ2-6, the full variable domain is EAEVAQSPRYKITEKSQAVAFWCDPISGHATLYWYRQILGQGPELLVQFQDESVVDDSQLPKDRFSAERLKGVDSTLKIQPAELGDSAMYLCASSLSSWWKYGLSGANVLTFGAGSRLTVL.

The chain links TRBV5-1 to TRBJ2-5; the TCRdb call, TRBD2, lacks DNA for checking. Germline-derived CDR1 and CDR2 are SGHRS and YFSETQ. CDR3 size: 16 residues. The CDR3 protein is CASSLAVASGFETQYF.

The V and J genes are TRBV7-6 and TRBJ2-2; as DNA is missing, the TRBD1 call by TCRdb cannot be tested. The CDR3 covers 17 residues. CDR1 is SGHVS, CDR2 FNYEAQ, per germline. The CDR3 loop reads CASSLALGRGLSGELFF. Combining the CDR3 with reference TRBV7-6 and TRBJ2-2 gives the whole variable domain GAGVSQSPRYKVTKRGQDVALRCDPISGHVSLYWYRQALGQGPEFLTYFNYEAQQDKSGLPNDRFSAERPEGSISTLTIQRTEQRDSAMYRCASSLALGRGLSGELFFGEGSRLTVL.

The rearrangement uses TRBV6-5 and TRBJ2-1; the D call of TRBD2 rests on TCRdb alone, since no DNA is present to check it. Germline-derived CDR1 and CDR2 are MNHEY and SVGAGI. This CDR3 is 18 amino acids long. The CDR3 loop is CASSYSTSGKGRRNEQFF.

The J gene is TRBJ2-7, the V gene TRBV6-1. In germline, CDR1 is MNHNS, CDR2 SASEGT. The CDR3 has 15 amino acids. The CDR3 protein is CASSEVTFVSYEQYF.

The rearrangement uses TRBV18 and TRBJ2-2; TCRdb picks TRBD2, but there is no DNA to check that call. Germline V CDR1 and CDR2: KGHSH, LQKENI. The CDR3 loop spans 16 amino acids. The CDR3 loop reads CASSPRTSGNTGELFF.

J is TRBJ2-7 and V is TRBV7-8. This CDR3 has 14 amino acids. Germline values: CDR1 SGHVS, CDR2 FQNEAQ. The CDR3: CASSLEVGWSEQYF. The variable domain in full, completed from reference TRBV7-8 and TRBJ2-7, reads GAGVSQSPRYKVAKRGQDVALRCDPISGHVSLFWYQQALGQGPEFLTYFQNEAQLDKSGLPSDRFFAERPEGSVSTLKIQRTQQEDSAVYLCASSLEVGWSEQYFGPGTRLTVT.

The chain is built from TRBV5-6 and TRBJ2-1; TCRdb gives TRBD1 as the D gene, but with no DNA this cannot be confirmed. Germline lookup yields CDR1 SGHDT and CDR2 YYEEEE. This CDR3 region has 13 residues. The CDR3 sequence: CASSDAGYNEQFF.

The rearrangement links TRBV5-1 to TRBJ1-2; with no DNA, the TCRdb D assignment of TRBD1 cannot be verified. Per germline, CDR1 SGHRS and CDR2 YFSETQ. This CDR3 region has 12 residues. The CDR3 spells CASSFSGTGDTF.

The chain employs TRBV5-5 and TRBJ2-3; the TCRdb D gene call, TRBD2, has no DNA to confirm it. Germline values: CDR1 SGHKS, CDR2 YYEKEE (reference sequence). The CDR3 is 18 amino acids. CDR3 in amino acids: CASSLARGGREETDTQYF.

V gene TRBV7-8 combines with J gene TRBJ2-7; the TRBD1 assignment by TCRdb is unverifiable without DNA. This CDR3 region has 17 residues. Germline CDR1 reads SGHVS; CDR2 reads FQNEAQ. The CDR3 loop reads CASSLAGGAIAGYEQYF.

The chain carries TRBV5-4 and TRBJ2-3; TCRdb outputs TRBD1, but without DNA this stays unchecked. The germline V gene encodes CDR1 SGHNT and CDR2 YYREEE (reference sequence). The CDR3 runs to 14 residues. CDR3 sequence: CASSSKGSTDTQYF.

V gene TRBV7-2 combines with J gene TRBJ1-1; the D gene TCRdb calls, TRBD1, cannot be checked with no DNA. The V gene's germline CDR1 is SGHTA and CDR2 FQGNSA. This CDR3 region has 15 residues. CDR3: CASSVAGTGFTEAFF.

This chain uses TRBV3-1 with TRBJ2-1. The CDR3 has 13 residues. Germline V gene lookup returns CDR1 LGHDT and CDR2 YNNKEL (reference sequence). CDR3: CASSQDRVYEQFF.

V is TRBV30 and J is TRBJ1-4. The CDR3 length is 13 residues. Germline CDR1 and CDR2: GTSNPN and SVGIG (reference sequence). The CDR3 sequence: CAWSLGVVEKLFF.

V and J are TRBV6-2 or TRBV6-3 and TRBJ2-2; the D gene TCRdb calls, TRBD1, cannot be checked with no DNA. CDR1 is MNHEY, CDR2 SVGEGT, per germline. The CDR3 consists of 18 residues. The CDR3 spells CASSPRGTGGAGTGELFF.

J is TRBJ2-7 and V is TRBV5-1. The CDR3 covers 12 residues. The germline CDR1 and CDR2 sequences are SGHRS and YFSETQ. The CDR3 region is CASSFVGNEQYF.

The chain uses TRBV20-1 and TRBJ2-5; TCRdb's D gene call, TRBD2, goes unchecked for lack of DNA. This CDR3 is built from 20 residues. The germline V gene encodes CDR1 DFQATT and CDR2 SNEGSKA (reference sequence). CDR3 amino acids: CSALNPSELAGEEGQETQYF.

This rearrangement joins TRBV10-3 to TRBJ1-1; TCRdb's D gene call, TRBD1, goes unchecked for lack of DNA. Per the germline V gene, CDR1 is ENHRY and CDR2 is SYGVKD. The length of the CDR3 is 15 residues. CDR3 sequence: CAISAGGAGDTEAFF.

CDR3 residues: CASSLTAGAEQFF. The J gene is TRBJ2-1, the V gene TRBV27; absent DNA, TCRdb's TRBD1 call cannot be checked. The CDR3 contains 13 residues. In germline, CDR1 is MNHEY, CDR2 SMNVEV (reference sequence).

The chain uses TRBV7-2 and TRBJ2-3. Looked up from germline, CDR1 is SGHTA and CDR2 is FQGNSA. CDR3 length: 11 amino acids. CDR3 residues: CASSSSRSQYF. Full variable domain (outside the CDR3, taken from reference TRBV7-2 and TRBJ2-3): GAGVSQSPSNKVTEKGKDVELRCDPISGHTALYWYRQSLGQGLEFLIYFQGNSAPDKSGLPSDRFSAERTGGSVSTLTIQRTQQEDSAVYLCASSSSRSQYFGPGTRLTVL.

The chain is built from TRBV10-3 and TRBJ1-1. The CDR3 loop spans 13 amino acids. The germline CDR1 and CDR2 sequences are ENHRY and SYGVKD. The CDR3 here is CTISVGQNTEAFF.

The chain recombines TRBV13 with TRBJ2-7. The CDR3 is 14 amino acids. Germline CDR1 and CDR2: PRHDT and FYEKMQ (reference sequence). Here the CDR3 reads CASSSPNGVDEQYF.